The sequence of this T cell receptor beta chain was determined in a study of cytomegalovirus exposure and HLA in healthy donors. It was with 60 Vbeta and 13 Jbeta primers that the PCR ran. Data came from immunoSEQ multiplex PCR; TCRdb stores just in-frame clones and leaves some out. This specimen shows fewer than 60,000 clones; the ten leading clones hold more than 9%. V lost 3 bases, J lost 5 bases, and 8 bases stayed unmatched. Germline V gene sequence: CDR1 SGDLS, CDR2 YYNGEE. The CDR3 totals 15 residues. Input material: PBMCs. The V call is TRBV9, the J call TRBJ2-5; 9 bases are a match to TRBD1. The TCR comes from a woman aged 25 to 39 in good health and CMV-seropositive. The CDR3 DNA sequence: TGTGCCAGCAGCGGGGGACAGGGATCGGGGGAGACCCAGTACTTC. Translated, it gives CASSGGQGSGETQYF.